The 18 T cell receptor beta chains below come from one sample, sequenced in a study of vaccination and CD4 T cells after COVID-19. One entry per CDR3 protein, called by TCRdb with MiXCR from the PCR reads. The table has about 20,000 distinct CDR3 sequences, approximately 59% seen once. This sample comprised CD4+ T cells from blood, obtained before SARS-CoV-2 vaccination. Receptors were obtained from a human donor who had recovered from COVID-19.

This rearrangement joins TRBV20-1 to TRBJ2-1, with D unclear. Germline V gives CDR1 DFQATT, CDR2 SNEGSKA (reference sequence). Trimming took off 0 bases at V and 5 bases at J, with 11 bases between the two ends. CDR3 size: 14 residues. CDR3 nucleotides: TGCAGTGCTAGAGATGGAGCCTACCACAATGAGCAGTTCTTC. It codes for CSARDGAYHNEQFF.

V is TRBV6-1 and J is TRBJ1-1; D perhaps matches TRBD1 (5 bases). This CDR3 is 14 amino acids long. V was trimmed by 6 bases and J by 5 bases, leaving 16 bases between them. In germline, CDR1 is MNHNS, CDR2 SASEGT. Here the CDR3 reads CASSRLKWGTEAFF. In DNA form, the CDR3 reads TGTGCCAGCAGCCGACTAAAATGGGGGACTGAAGCTTTCTTT.

This clonotype was observed a handful of times. V usage is TRBV2 and J usage is TRBJ1-5; D is possibly TRBD1 (5 bases). CDR1 SNHLY and CDR2 FYNNEI come from the germline V gene. V was pared by 4 bases and J by 6 bases, with 16 bases between. CDR3 size: 15 residues. The DNA for the CDR3 is TGTGCCAGCAGTGCCACAGGAGTCGCCGGTCAGCCCCAGCATTTT. Protein sequence: CASSATGVAGQPQHF.

The rearrangement uses TRBV24-1 and TRBJ2-3; 10 bases agree with TRBD1. With V trimmed by 9 bases and J by 6 bases, 14 bases remained unmatched. Per germline, CDR1 KGHDR and CDR2 SFDVKD. The CDR3 contains 16 residues. The CDR3 spells CATETHRDRGRDTQYF. The CDR3 coding sequence is TGTGCCACCGAAACCCACCGGGACAGGGGACGGGATACGCAGTATTTT.

In this sample, this clonotype turned up once. V is TRBV7-9 and J is TRBJ1-5; D is ambiguous. The length of the CDR3 is 15 residues. Deletions cut 5 bases from V and 2 bases from J, with 13 bases between. In germline, CDR1 is SEHNR, CDR2 FQNEAQ (reference sequence). CDR3 amino acids: CASSPGLNGNQPQHF. CDR3 DNA: TGTGCCAGCAGCCCTGGGCTGAATGGCAATCAGCCCCAGCATTTT.

This clonotype has more than one count but fewer than ten. The chain is built from TRBV6-2 or TRBV6-3 and TRBJ2-7, with D possibly being TRBD2 (6 bases). In germline, CDR1 is MNHEY, CDR2 SVGEGT. CDR3 size: 15 residues. Deletions cut 0 bases from V and 2 bases from J, with 11 bases between. The CDR3 bases are TGTGCCAGCAGTTACTCGGAGGGGAACACCTACGAGCAGTACTTC. This codes for CASSYSEGNTYEQYF.

This clonotype was counted a single time. The chain is built from TRBV20-1 and TRBJ2-1; unclear D gene. CDR1 is DFQATT, CDR2 SNEGSKA, per germline (reference sequence). V lost 6 bases to trimming and J lost 5 bases, with 20 bases between them. This CDR3 contains 15 residues. The CDR3 nucleotides read TGCAGTGCCGCGCCACCCCCCGGGCGAAACAATGAGCAGTTCTTC. Its translation is CSAAPPPGRNNEQFF.

In this sample, this clonotype turned up a few times. The chain uses TRBV24-1 and TRBJ1-4; D is perhaps TRBD1 (6 bases). CDR1 KGHDR and CDR2 SFDVKD come from the germline V gene. Between the trimmed V and J ends, which lost 6 bases and 6 bases, there was a span of 16 bases. The CDR3 covers 15 residues. DNA for the CDR3: TGTGCCACCAGTTATAAGGGGGGCGCAGATGAAAAACTGTTTTTT. It codes for CATSYKGGADEKLFF.

The genes are TRBV28 and TRBJ2-2; 7 bases are shared with TRBD1. Germline CDR1 is MDHEN and CDR2 is SYDVKM. V was clipped by 3 bases and J by 2 bases; unmatched bases: 15. This CDR3 comprises 19 residues. CDR3 loop: CASSLTGQNRLLNTGELFF. CDR3 nucleotides: TGTGCCAGCAGTTTGACAGGGCAGAACCGACTACTTAACACCGGGGAGCTGTTTTTT.

As concerns this clonotype: The germline gene is not matched at one end of the junction; a read error may be the cause. V gene TRBV6-1 combines with J gene TRBJ2-1, with D maybe TRBD1 (6 bases). Germline V gives CDR1 MNHNS, CDR2 SASEGT. This CDR3 region has 16 residues. Here the CDR3 reads CAGSLQGWGSYNEQFF. For the CDR3, the DNA is TGTGCCGGCAGTCTACAGGGTTGGGGCTCCTACAATGAGCAGTTCTTC.

V and J are TRBV12-3 or TRBV12-4 and TRBJ1-5, with D unclear. The CDR3 has 13 amino acids. The V gene lost 3 bases and the J gene lost 2 bases, with 5 bases spanning the gap. This CDR3 is CASSFTGNQPQHF. The CDR3 coding sequence is TGTGCCAGCAGTTTCACAGGCAATCAGCCCCAGCATTTT.

This chain uses TRBV5-1 with TRBJ2-3, with D unresolved. Germline V CDR1 and CDR2: SGHRS, YFSETQ. This CDR3 has 12 amino acids. The ends were cut back, 3 bases at V and 6 bases at J, with 8 bases in the middle. For the CDR3, the DNA is TGCGCCAGCAGCTATAGTGGTGATACGCAGTATTTT. This encodes CASSYSGDTQYF.

The chain has TRBV28 and TRBJ1-1; 8 bases are a match to TRBD1. The CDR3 spans 15 residues. Germline V gives CDR1 MDHEN, CDR2 SYDVKM. The trim removed 4 bases at V and 0 bases at J, leaving 4 bases unmatched. This chain's CDR3 is CASSSRTGMNTEAFF. CDR3 sequence (DNA): TGTGCCAGCAGTTCGAGGACAGGGATGAACACTGAAGCTTTCTTT.

The table lists this clonotype with a few counts. This sequence joins TRBV6-2 or TRBV6-3 and TRBJ2-3, with 10 bases aligning to TRBD2. The CDR3 runs to 14 residues. The germline CDR1 and CDR2 sequences are MNHEY and SVGEGT. J gave up 11 bases and V 7 bases, and 12 bases lay outside the gene matches. The CDR3 coding sequence is TGTGCCAGCACTAGGACTAGCGGTGGGGCAAGGCAGTATTTT. Translated: CASTRTSGGARQYF.

This rearrangement joins TRBV6-5 to TRBJ2-5; tentative D call: TRBD2 (5 bases). CDR1 and CDR2 from the germline V gene are MNHEY and SVGAGI. The CDR3 totals 16 residues. The V gene lost 0 bases and the J gene lost 5 bases, with 16 bases spanning the gap. The CDR3 loop reads CASSYSWSNRGETQYF. As DNA, the CDR3 is TGTGCCAGCAGTTACTCCTGGTCTAATAGAGGGGAGACCCAGTACTTC.

The chain is built from TRBV6-1 and TRBJ1-5; TRBD1 matches at 10 bases. The CDR3 extends over 15 amino acids. V shed 10 bases, J shed 0 bases, and the junction held 6 bases outside the gene matches. Germline V lookup: CDR1 MNHNS, CDR2 SASEGT. Written as DNA, the CDR3 is TGTGCCACCGGGGGGGACAGGGGTAGCAATCAGCCCCAGCATTTT. Residues: CATGGDRGSNQPQHF.

The chain links TRBV25-1 to TRBJ1-6, with D perhaps matching TRBD1 (6 bases). Trimming removed 1 base from V and 10 bases from J, with 14 bases in between. There are 15 residues in the CDR3. The germline V gene has CDR1 MGHDK and CDR2 SYGVNS. For the CDR3, the DNA is TGTGCCAGCAGTGAATTCGACAGGCATACGTCACCCCTCCACTTT. As protein: CASSEFDRHTSPLHF.

This clonotype was detected only a few times. The chain links TRBV19 to TRBJ1-1, with D possibly matching TRBD1 (6 bases). The germline CDR1 and CDR2 sequences are LNHDA and SQIVND (reference sequence). With 3 bases removed from V and 8 bases from J, the gap between germline ends came to 10 bases. This CDR3 contains 12 residues. DNA for the CDR3: TGTGCCAGTAGTATGGGGGGCCCCGAAGCTTTCTTT. The encoded protein is CASSMGGPEAFF.